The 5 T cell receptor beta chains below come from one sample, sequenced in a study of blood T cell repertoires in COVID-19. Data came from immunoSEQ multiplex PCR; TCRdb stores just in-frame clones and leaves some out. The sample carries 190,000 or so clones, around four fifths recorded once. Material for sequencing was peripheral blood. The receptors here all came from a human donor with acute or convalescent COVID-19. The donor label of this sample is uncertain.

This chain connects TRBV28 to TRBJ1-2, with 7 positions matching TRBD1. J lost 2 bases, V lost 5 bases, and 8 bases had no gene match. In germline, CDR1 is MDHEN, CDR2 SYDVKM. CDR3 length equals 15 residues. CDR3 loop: CASSPNLQGNYGYTF. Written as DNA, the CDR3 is TGTGCCAGCAGTCCGAATCTACAGGGGAACTATGGCTACACCTTC.

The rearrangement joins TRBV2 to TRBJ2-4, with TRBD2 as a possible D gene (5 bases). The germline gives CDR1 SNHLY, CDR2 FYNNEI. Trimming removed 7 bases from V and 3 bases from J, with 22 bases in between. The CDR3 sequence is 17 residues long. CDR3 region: CASKDERGPIGKNIQYF. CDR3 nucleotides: TGTGCCAGCAAGGACGAGAGAGGGCCCATTGGCAAAAACATTCAGTACTTC.

The CDR3 here is CASSKAARLQSTDTQYF. The CDR3 DNA follows: TGTGCCAGCAGCAAGGCGGCCCGGCTCCAAAGCACAGATACGCAGTATTTT. This chain uses TRBV21-1 with TRBJ2-3; the table calls TRBD2, which could not be checked here. TRBV21-1 is a pseudogene segment. The CDR3 loop spans 17 amino acids.

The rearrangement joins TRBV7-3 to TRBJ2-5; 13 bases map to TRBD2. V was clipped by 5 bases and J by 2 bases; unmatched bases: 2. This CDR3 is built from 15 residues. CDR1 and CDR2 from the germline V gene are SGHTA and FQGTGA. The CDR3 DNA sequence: TGTGCCAGCAGCACGACTAGCGGGAGGCAAGAGACCCAGTACTTC. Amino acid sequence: CASSTTSGRQETQYF.

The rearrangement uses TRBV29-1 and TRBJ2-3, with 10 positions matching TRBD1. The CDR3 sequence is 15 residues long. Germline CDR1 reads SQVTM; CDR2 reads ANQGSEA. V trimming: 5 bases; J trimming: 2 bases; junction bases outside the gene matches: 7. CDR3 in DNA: TGCAGCGTTTACACCGGGACAGGGGCCACAGATACGCAGTATTTT. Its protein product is CSVYTGTGATDTQYF.